Each of the 32 T cell receptor beta chains below was sequenced from the same sample in a study of blood T cell repertoires in COVID-19. Assay used: immunoSEQ multiplex PCR; TCRdb lists only in-frame clones, some missing. Of roughly 250,000 clones in the sample, about 80% are singletons; the top ten hold more than 4.5%. Sequencing was performed on peripheral blood. Receptor source: an elderly woman with active or convalescent COVID-19.

The chain has TRBV5-1 and TRBJ2-3, with 12 nucleotides matching TRBD1. Germline V gene sequence: CDR1 SGHRS, CDR2 YFSETQ. V lost 4 bases to trimming and J lost 1 base; unmatched junction nucleotides: 4. This CDR3 comprises 16 residues. The CDR3 here is CASSGGQGARTDTQYF. DNA for the CDR3: TGCGCCAGCAGCGGGGGACAGGGGGCTCGCACAGATACGCAGTATTTT.

CDR3 in amino acids: CASSPFGVNQPQHF. In DNA, the CDR3 is TGCGCCAGCAGCCCCTTTGGAGTGAATCAGCCCCAGCATTTT. The J gene is TRBJ1-5, the V gene TRBV10-1; D gene ambiguous. V lost 6 bases to trimming and J lost 4 bases, with 13 bases between them. This CDR3 spans 14 amino acids. The germline V gene has CDR1 WNHNN and CDR2 SYGVQD (reference sequence).

This chain links TRBV24-1 with TRBJ1-4, with D possibly matching TRBD1 (5 bases). Per germline, CDR1 KGHDR and CDR2 SFDVKD. The CDR3 consists of 13 residues. V dropped 2 bases and J dropped 8 bases, with 8 bases sitting between them. CDR3 nucleotides: TGTGCCACCAGTGATTCAGGGATGGAAAAACTGTTTTTT. Its translation is CATSDSGMEKLFF.

The chain joins TRBV18 to TRBJ2-2; D gene unclear. The ends were cut back, 0 bases at V and 8 bases at J, with 13 bases in the middle. This CDR3 is 15 amino acids long. The germline V gene encodes CDR1 KGHSH and CDR2 LQKENI. CDR3 sequence: CASSPPGSSPGELFF. CDR3 nucleotide sequence: TGTGCCAGCTCACCACCGGGCTCTTCACCGGGGGAGCTGTTTTTT.

V usage is TRBV10-2 and J usage is TRBJ2-3; 12 nucleotides match TRBD2. CDR3 length: 15 amino acids. Trimming cost V 8 bases and J 3 bases; bases outside gene matches: 6. CDR1 WSHSY and CDR2 SAAADI come from the germline V gene. CDR3 sequence reads: CASGPLAGGTDTQYF. CDR3 coding DNA: TGCGCCAGCGGACCTCTAGCGGGAGGGACAGATACGCAGTATTTT.

This sequence joins TRBV19 and TRBJ2-1; tentative D call: TRBD2 (5 bases). The V gene's germline CDR1 is LNHDA and CDR2 SQIVND (reference sequence). The CDR3 has 13 amino acids. The V end lost 4 bases, the J end lost 9 bases, and 13 bases lay between the germline ends. The CDR3 nucleotides are TGTGCCAGTAGTAAAATTCTCGGGGTTGAGCAGTTCTTC. Translating gives CASSKILGVEQFF.

The chain uses TRBV21-1 and TRBJ2-1; TRBD2 is the table's D call, not checked against the DNA. TRBV21-1 is recorded as a pseudogene. The CDR3 is made up of 20 amino acids. The CDR3 sequence: CASSKLCIRLTGWIDNEQFF. CDR3 nucleotides: TGTGCCAGCAGCAAACTTTGTATCAGGTTAACGGGGTGGATCGACAATGAGCAGTTCTTC.

The gene calls are TRBV3-1 (or the pseudogene TRBV3-2) and TRBJ2-3; 9 bases align to TRBD1. The length of the CDR3 is 15 residues. Germline V lookup: CDR1 LGHDT, CDR2 YNNKEL (reference sequence). V was pared by 1 base and J by 7 bases, with 6 bases of the junction left unmatched. CDR3 nucleotide sequence: TGTGCCAGCAGCCAAGCGGGACAGGGAACGAATACGCAGTATTTT. As protein: CASSQAGQGTNTQYF.

The rearrangement links TRBV29-1 to TRBJ1-1; the D gene is possibly TRBD1 (6 bases). The CDR3 extends over 13 amino acids. Germline V gene sequence: CDR1 SQVTM, CDR2 ANQGSEA. V lost 7 bases and J 1 base, leaving 13 bases between the germline ends. The chain's CDR3 is CSGQGQSNTEAFF. In DNA form, the CDR3 reads TGCAGCGGGCAAGGACAGTCGAACACTGAAGCTTTCTTT.

The genes are TRBV9 and TRBJ2-7; TRBD1 might be the D (6 bases). The germline V gene encodes CDR1 SGDLS and CDR2 YYNGEE. The V end was cut by 3 bases, the J end by 6 bases, with 31 bases between. The CDR3 sequence is 19 residues long. The CDR3 sequence is CASSASSDRLNQNLREQYF. The DNA for the CDR3 is TGTGCCAGCAGCGCATCCTCGGACAGATTAAATCAGAACCTACGCGAGCAGTACTTC.

This chain connects TRBV18 to TRBJ2-7; weak D call: TRBD1 (5 bases). The CDR3 consists of 15 residues. Germline lookup yields CDR1 KGHSH and CDR2 LQKENI. The V end lost 2 bases, the J end lost 2 bases, and 13 bases lay between the germline ends. The chain's CDR3 is CASSPKQGTTYEQYF. CDR3 nucleotide sequence: TGTGCCAGCTCACCAAAGCAGGGTACCACCTACGAGCAGTACTTC.

This clone has a handful of counts. The chain has TRBV7-6 and TRBJ2-7; 8 bases are shared with TRBD2. CDR1 is SGHVS and CDR2 is FNYEAQ in the germline V gene. J gave up 2 bases and V 4 bases, and 10 bases lay outside the gene matches. The CDR3 is made up of 16 amino acids. CDR3 residues: CASSSGGSSGTYEQYF. Written as DNA, the CDR3 is TGTGCCAGCAGCTCGGGAGGTAGTAGCGGGACCTACGAGCAGTACTTC.

The chain has TRBV27 and TRBJ1-5; D is unresolved. V lost 5 bases and J lost 4, with 9 bases in between. The CDR3 runs 13 residues. Germline assignment: CDR1 MNHEY and CDR2 SMNVEV (reference sequence). The chain's CDR3 is CASSPPGNQPQHF. DNA for the CDR3: TGTGCCAGCAGTCCTCCGGGAAATCAGCCCCAGCATTTT.

The J gene is TRBJ2-1, the V gene TRBV18, with 9 bases fitting TRBD1. The junction had 9 bases not matched to a gene; V was cut back by 2 bases and J by 7 bases. This CDR3 has 16 amino acids. Germline V lookup: CDR1 KGHSH, CDR2 LQKENI. CDR3 bases: TGTGCCAGCTCACCAGCAGGACAGGGGACGAGGAATGAGCAGTTCTTC. It codes for CASSPAGQGTRNEQFF. Supplemented by reference TRBV18 and TRBJ2-1, the full variable domain reads NAGVMQNPRHLVRRRGQEARLRCSPMKGHSHVYWYRQLPEEGLKFMVYLQKENIIDESGMPKERFSAEFPKEGPSILRIQQVVRGDSAAYFCASSPAGQGTRNEQFFGPGTRLTVL.

In its sample, this clone was seen many times. This sample also contains other DNA sequences that code for the same CDR3. The chain links TRBV19 to TRBJ2-2; 7 positions agree with TRBD1. Germline CDR1 LNHDA, CDR2 SQIVND (reference sequence). V was pared by 5 bases and J by 5 bases, with 5 bases of the junction left unmatched. The CDR3 is made up of 14 amino acids. CDR3 loop: CASSVQGSTGELFF. CDR3 DNA sequence: TGTGCCAGTAGTGTACAGGGGTCTACCGGGGAGCTGTTTTTT.

The V gene is TRBV20-1, the J gene TRBJ1-1; no firm D call. V lost 3 bases and J 5 bases, leaving 13 bases between the germline ends. The CDR3 loop spans 13 amino acids. Germline V gene data show CDR1 as DFQATT and CDR2 as SNEGSKA (reference sequence). CDR3 residues: CSASRGGWTEAFF. The CDR3 bases are TGCAGTGCTAGTCGAGGCGGATGGACTGAAGCTTTCTTT.

The chain joins TRBV18 to TRBJ1-5; D is unresolved. This CDR3 contains 15 residues. V was trimmed by 1 base and J by 3 bases, leaving 10 bases between them. Germline-derived CDR1 and CDR2 are KGHSH and LQKENI. The CDR3, as DNA: TGTGCCAGCTCACCACGCCCCGGGAACAATCAGCCCCAGCATTTT. Its protein is CASSPRPGNNQPQHF.

The chain links TRBV5-1 to TRBJ2-5, with TRBD1 matching 9 bases. The CDR3 is made up of 14 amino acids. Germline lookup yields CDR1 SGHRS and CDR2 YFSETQ. V gave up 4 bases and J gave up 5 bases; unmatched junction bases: 6. The CDR3: CASSRTGDRETQYF. For the CDR3, the DNA is TGCGCCAGCAGCCGGACAGGGGATAGGGAGACCCAGTACTTC.

This chain joins TRBV3-1 (or the pseudogene TRBV3-2) and TRBJ1-5; 8 bases fit TRBD1. The germline V gene has CDR1 LGHDT and CDR2 YNNKEL (reference sequence). The CDR3 loop spans 16 amino acids. V shed 4 bases, J shed 3 bases, and the junction held 8 bases outside the gene matches. The CDR3 nucleotides are TGTGCCAGCAGCCTTTCAGGACAGGGTTACAATCAGCCCCAGCATTTT. It yields the protein CASSLSGQGYNQPQHF.

The chain has TRBV5-1 and TRBJ2-1, with 10 bases fitting TRBD2. Trimming took 2 bases from V and 3 from J; bases not matched to a gene: 2. The germline V gene encodes CDR1 SGHRS and CDR2 YFSETQ. The CDR3 is 15 residues long. In DNA, the CDR3 is TGCGCCAGCAGCTTAGCGGGAGGGAACTACAATGAGCAGTTCTTC. It yields the protein CASSLAGGNYNEQFF.

V usage is TRBV10-3 and J usage is TRBJ2-3; 12 bases fit TRBD2. The CDR3 has 17 amino acids. Germline CDR1 and CDR2: ENHRY and SYGVKD. Trimming took 6 bases from V and 6 from J; bases not matched to a gene: 13. The chain's CDR3 is CAIRSPTSGRRMDTQYF. The CDR3 DNA is TGTGCCATCAGGAGCCCGACTAGCGGGAGAAGGATGGATACGCAGTATTTT.

V gene TRBV28 combines with J gene TRBJ2-5, with 7 bases identical to TRBD1. This CDR3 is 14 amino acids long. Trimming at V came to 5 bases and at J to 0 bases, leaving 3 bases not matched to a gene. Germline CDR1 and CDR2: MDHEN and SYDVKM. CDR3 bases: TGTGCCAGCAGTACCGGGACAGACCAAGAGACCCAGTACTTC. Translated, it gives CASSTGTDQETQYF.

The chain uses TRBV4-2 and TRBJ1-4, with no clear D. This CDR3 spans 15 amino acids. Trimming removed 0 bases from V and 0 bases from J, with 5 bases in between. Germline-derived CDR1 and CDR2 are LGHNA and YNFKEQ. The CDR3 coding sequence is TGTGCCAGCAGCCAAGACAGGACAACTAATGAAAAACTGTTTTTT. It encodes CASSQDRTTNEKLFF.

This rearrangement joins TRBV3-1 (or the pseudogene TRBV3-2) to TRBJ2-2, with a possible D match to TRBD2 (5 bases). Germline CDR1 LGHDT, CDR2 YNNKEL (reference sequence). Trimming removed 2 bases at V and 6 bases at J, with 10 bases between. The CDR3 totals 14 residues. The DNA of the CDR3 is TGTGCCAGCAGCCAACCACTAGGAGCCGGGGAGCTGTTTTTT. Translating it yields CASSQPLGAGELFF.

This chain connects TRBV27 to TRBJ2-7, with 8 bases identical to TRBD1. V trimming: 2 bases; J trimming: 0 bases; junction bases outside the gene matches: 6. The CDR3 length is 16 residues. CDR1 is MNHEY, CDR2 SMNVEV, per germline (reference sequence). CDR3 region: CASSLRTGLYSYEQYF. CDR3 sequence (DNA): TGTGCCAGCAGTTTACGGACAGGGTTGTACTCCTACGAGCAGTACTTC.

V gene TRBV10-2 combines with J gene TRBJ1-2; maybe TRBD1 (5 bases). V was clipped by 7 bases and J by 6 bases, with 27 bases between them. The CDR3 length is 17 residues. The germline V gene has CDR1 WSHSY and CDR2 SAAADI. CDR3 DNA sequence: TGCGCCAGCACTGGGACTTACGCGATTGGACGGGGAGATGGCTACACCTTC. Translated: CASTGTYAIGRGDGYTF.

The rearrangement uses TRBV5-5 and TRBJ2-5; TRBD1 is a possible D gene (6 bases). Germline loops: CDR1 SGHKS, CDR2 YYEKEE (reference sequence). CDR3 length equals 14 residues. The ends were cut back, 4 bases at V and 1 base at J, with 11 bases in the middle. The CDR3 nucleotides are TGTGCCAGCAGCGAGACAGGCCCCCAAGAGACCCAGTACTTC. Its translation is CASSETGPQETQYF.

The genes are TRBV3-1 (or the pseudogene TRBV3-2) and TRBJ1-4; 8 bases line up with TRBD1. Losses at the gene ends were 8 bases for V and 7 bases for J; bases not matched to a gene: 15. CDR3 length: 16 amino acids. Germline lookup yields CDR1 LGHDT and CDR2 YNNKEL (reference sequence). CDR3 sequence reads: CASCRSGQGRGEKLFF. Here the CDR3 DNA reads TGTGCCAGCTGCCGAAGCGGACAGGGAAGAGGTGAAAAACTGTTTTTT.

The chain employs TRBV11-2 and TRBJ2-1; 13 bases map to TRBD2. CDR1 SGHAT and CDR2 FQNNGV come from the germline V gene. The V segment lost 5 bases and the J segment 6 bases; nucleotides outside the gene matches: 13. This CDR3 is 18 amino acids long. The CDR3 reads CASSPGLAGVIQFNEQFF. The CDR3 bases are TGTGCCAGCAGCCCCGGACTAGCGGGAGTAATACAATTCAATGAGCAGTTCTTC.

The J gene is TRBJ1-6, the V gene TRBV9, with D possibly matching TRBD1 (6 bases). The V gene's germline CDR1 is SGDLS and CDR2 YYNGEE. Trimming stripped 3 bases from V and 5 bases from J, with 12 bases between. This CDR3 spans 15 amino acids. The CDR3 sequence is CASSAPQGNNSPLHF. CDR3 coding DNA: TGTGCCAGCAGCGCCCCCCAGGGGAATAATTCACCCCTCCACTTT. The variable domain in full, with the rest retrieved from reference TRBV9 and TRBJ1-6, is DSGVTQTPKHLITATGQRVTLRCSPRSGDLSVYWYQQSLDQGLQFLIQYYNGEERAKGNILERFSAQQFPDLHSELNLSSLELGDSALYFCASSAPQGNNSPLHFGNGTRLTVT.

The V gene is TRBV7-8, the J gene TRBJ2-7; D not resolved. The CDR3 covers 13 residues. V was clipped by 3 bases and J by 3 bases, with 9 bases between them. Germline CDR1 is SGHVS and CDR2 is FQNEAQ. The CDR3 nucleotides read TGTGCCAGCAGCTTTCGACATAGCTACGAGCAGTACTTC. Its protein is CASSFRHSYEQYF.

The chain employs TRBV29-1 and TRBJ1-4; the D gene is possibly TRBD1 (5 bases). V shed 7 bases and J shed 3 bases, with 15 bases lying between them. This CDR3 contains 14 residues. Germline-derived CDR1 and CDR2 are SQVTM and ANQGSEA. CDR3 coding DNA: TGCAGCGCGGAGGGACGGGAGGCTAATGAAAAACTGTTTTTT. This sequence encodes CSAEGREANEKLFF.